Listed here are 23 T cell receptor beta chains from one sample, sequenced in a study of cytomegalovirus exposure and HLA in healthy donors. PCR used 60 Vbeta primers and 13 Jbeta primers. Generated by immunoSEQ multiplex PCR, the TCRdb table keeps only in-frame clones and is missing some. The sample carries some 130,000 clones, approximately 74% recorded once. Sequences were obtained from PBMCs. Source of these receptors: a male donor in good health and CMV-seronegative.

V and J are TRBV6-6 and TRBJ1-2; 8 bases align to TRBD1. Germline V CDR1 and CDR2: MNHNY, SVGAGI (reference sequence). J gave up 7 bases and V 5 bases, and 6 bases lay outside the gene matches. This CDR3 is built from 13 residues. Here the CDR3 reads CASSRDRLAGYTF. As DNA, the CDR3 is TGTGCCAGCAGTAGGGACAGGCTTGCTGGCTACACCTTC.

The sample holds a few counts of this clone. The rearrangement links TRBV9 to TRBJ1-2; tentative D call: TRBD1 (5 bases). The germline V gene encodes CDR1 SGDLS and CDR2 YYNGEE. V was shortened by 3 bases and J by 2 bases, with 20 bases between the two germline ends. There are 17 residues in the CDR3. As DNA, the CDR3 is TGTGCCAGCAGCGAGGGACTTTCAGGACTGGGGAACTATGGCTACACCTTC. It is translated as CASSEGLSGLGNYGYTF.

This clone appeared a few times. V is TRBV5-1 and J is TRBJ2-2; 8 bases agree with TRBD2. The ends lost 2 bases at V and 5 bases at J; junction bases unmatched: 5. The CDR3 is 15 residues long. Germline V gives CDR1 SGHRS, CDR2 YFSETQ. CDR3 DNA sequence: TGCGCCAGCAGCTTTGGTGCGGGGGGTACCGGGGAGCTGTTTTTT. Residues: CASSFGAGGTGELFF.

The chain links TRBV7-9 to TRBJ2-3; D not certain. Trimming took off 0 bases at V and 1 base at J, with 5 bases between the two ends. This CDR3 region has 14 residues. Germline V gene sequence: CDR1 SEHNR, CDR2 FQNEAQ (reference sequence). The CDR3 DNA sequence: TGTGCCAGCAGCTTAGCGCTAGGCACAGATACGCAGTATTTT. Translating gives CASSLALGTDTQYF.

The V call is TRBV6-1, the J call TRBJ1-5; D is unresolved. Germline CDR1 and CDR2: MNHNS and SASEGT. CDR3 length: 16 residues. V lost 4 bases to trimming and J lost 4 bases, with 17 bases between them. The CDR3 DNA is TGTGCCAGCAGTGGAGCTGGGATTGGAGGGAATCAGCCCCAGCATTTT. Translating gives CASSGAGIGGNQPQHF.

The CDR3 sequence is CASTWGQHGNEQFF. DNA for the CDR3: TGTGCCAGCACCTGGGGGCAGCACGGTAATGAGCAGTTCTTC. The chain couples TRBV28 to TRBJ2-1; TRBD1 might be the D (6 bases). The CDR3 is made up of 14 amino acids. Germline loops: CDR1 MDHEN, CDR2 SYDVKM. Trimming pared 7 bases from V and 7 bases from J, leaving 17 bases between.

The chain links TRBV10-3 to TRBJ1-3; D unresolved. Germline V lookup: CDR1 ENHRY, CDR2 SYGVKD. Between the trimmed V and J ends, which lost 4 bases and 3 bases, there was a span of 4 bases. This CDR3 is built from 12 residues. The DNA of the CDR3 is TGTGCCATCAGTGCCAATGGAAACACCATATATTTT. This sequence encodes CAISANGNTIYF.

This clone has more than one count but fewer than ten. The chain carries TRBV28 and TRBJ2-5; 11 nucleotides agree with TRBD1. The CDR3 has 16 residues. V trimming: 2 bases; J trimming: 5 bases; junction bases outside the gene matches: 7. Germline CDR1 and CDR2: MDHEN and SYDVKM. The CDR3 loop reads CASSLRGTGGMETQYF. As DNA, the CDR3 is TGTGCCAGCAGTTTACGGGGGACAGGGGGGATGGAGACCCAGTACTTC. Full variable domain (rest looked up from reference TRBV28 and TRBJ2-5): DVKVTQSSRYLVKRTGEKVFLECVQDMDHENMFWYRQDPGLGLRLIYFSYDVKMKEKGDIPEGYSVSREKKERFSLILESASTNQTSMYLCASSLRGTGGMETQYFGPGTRLLVL.

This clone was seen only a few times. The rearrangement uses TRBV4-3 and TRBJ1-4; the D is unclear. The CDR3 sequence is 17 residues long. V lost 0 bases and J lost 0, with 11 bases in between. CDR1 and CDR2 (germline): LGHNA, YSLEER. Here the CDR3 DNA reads TGCGCCAGCAGCCAAGAAGGCGGATTAGCAACTAATGAAAAACTGTTTTTT. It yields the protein CASSQEGGLATNEKLFF.

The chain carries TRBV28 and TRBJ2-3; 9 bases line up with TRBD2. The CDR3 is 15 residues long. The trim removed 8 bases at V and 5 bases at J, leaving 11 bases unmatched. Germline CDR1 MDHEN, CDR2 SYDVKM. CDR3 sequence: CASFSRGRAVDTQYF. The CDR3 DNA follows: TGTGCCAGCTTTTCTCGCGGGAGGGCCGTAGATACGCAGTATTTT.

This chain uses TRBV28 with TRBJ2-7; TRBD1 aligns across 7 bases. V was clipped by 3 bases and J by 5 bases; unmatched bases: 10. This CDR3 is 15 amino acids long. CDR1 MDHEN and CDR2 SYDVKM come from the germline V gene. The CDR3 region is CASSFSSPGTDEQYF. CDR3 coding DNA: TGTGCCAGCAGTTTTTCGTCCCCGGGGACAGACGAGCAGTACTTC.

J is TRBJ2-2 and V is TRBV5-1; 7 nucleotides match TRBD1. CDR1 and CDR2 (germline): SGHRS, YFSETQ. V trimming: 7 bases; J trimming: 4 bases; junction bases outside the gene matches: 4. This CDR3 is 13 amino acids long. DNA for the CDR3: TGCGCCAGCTGGACAGGAGGCACCGGGGAGCTGTTTTTT. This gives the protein CASWTGGTGELFF.

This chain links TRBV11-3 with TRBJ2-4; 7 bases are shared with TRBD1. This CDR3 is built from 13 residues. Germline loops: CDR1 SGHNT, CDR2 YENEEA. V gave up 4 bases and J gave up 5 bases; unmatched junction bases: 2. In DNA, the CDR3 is TGTGCCAGCAGCTCTACAGGGGAAAACATTCAGTACTTC. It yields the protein CASSSTGENIQYF.

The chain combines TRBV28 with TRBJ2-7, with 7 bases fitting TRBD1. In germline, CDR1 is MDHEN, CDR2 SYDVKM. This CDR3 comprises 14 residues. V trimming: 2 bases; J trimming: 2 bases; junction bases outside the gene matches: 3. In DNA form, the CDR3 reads TGTGCCAGCAGTTTAGGGGGACAGCCCTACGAGCAGTACTTC. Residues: CASSLGGQPYEQYF.

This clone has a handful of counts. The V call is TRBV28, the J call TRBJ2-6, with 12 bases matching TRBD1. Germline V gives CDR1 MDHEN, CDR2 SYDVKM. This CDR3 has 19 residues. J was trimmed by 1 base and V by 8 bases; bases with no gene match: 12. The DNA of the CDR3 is TGTGCCAGCGGGTCTCGGGACAGGGGGCGTTGGTCTGGGGCCAACGTCCTGACTTTC. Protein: CASGSRDRGRWSGANVLTF.

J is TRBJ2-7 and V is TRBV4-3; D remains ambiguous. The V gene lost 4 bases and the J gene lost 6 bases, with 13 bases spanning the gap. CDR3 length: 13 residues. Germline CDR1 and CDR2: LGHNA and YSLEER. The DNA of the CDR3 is TGCGCCAGCAGCCCCGTTGGCAGTGGCGAGCAGTACTTC. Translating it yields CASSPVGSGEQYF.

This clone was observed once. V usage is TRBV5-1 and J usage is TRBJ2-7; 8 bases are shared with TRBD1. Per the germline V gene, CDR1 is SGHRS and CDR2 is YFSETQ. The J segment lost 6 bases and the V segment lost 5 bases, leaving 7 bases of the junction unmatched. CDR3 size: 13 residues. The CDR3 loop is CASRWTGSGEQYF. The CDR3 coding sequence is TGCGCCAGCAGGTGGACAGGGTCGGGCGAGCAGTACTTC.

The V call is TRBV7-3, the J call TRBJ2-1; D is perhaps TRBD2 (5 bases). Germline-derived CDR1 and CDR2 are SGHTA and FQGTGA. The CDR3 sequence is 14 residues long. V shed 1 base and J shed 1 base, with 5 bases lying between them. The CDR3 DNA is TGTGCCAGCAGCTTAAGCGGGTCCTACAATGAGCAGTTCTTC. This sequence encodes CASSLSGSYNEQFF.

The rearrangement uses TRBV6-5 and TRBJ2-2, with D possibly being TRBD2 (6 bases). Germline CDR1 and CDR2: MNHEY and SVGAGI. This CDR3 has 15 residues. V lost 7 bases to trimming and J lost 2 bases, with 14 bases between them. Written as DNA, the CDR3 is TGTGCCAGCACCCCAACTAGCTTAAACACCGGGGAGCTGTTTTTT. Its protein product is CASTPTSLNTGELFF.

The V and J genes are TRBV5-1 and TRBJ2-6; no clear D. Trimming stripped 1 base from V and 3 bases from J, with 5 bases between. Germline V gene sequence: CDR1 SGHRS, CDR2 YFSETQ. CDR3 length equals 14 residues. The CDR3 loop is CASSLPGGANVLTF. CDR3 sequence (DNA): TGCGCCAGCAGCTTGCCAGGTGGGGCCAACGTCCTGACTTTC. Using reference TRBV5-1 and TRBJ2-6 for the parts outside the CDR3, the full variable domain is KAGVTQTPRYLIKTRGQQVTLSCSPISGHRSVSWYQQTPGQGLQFLFEYFSETQRNKGNFPGRFSGRQFSNSRSEMNVSTLELGDSALYLCASSLPGGANVLTFGAGSRLTVL.

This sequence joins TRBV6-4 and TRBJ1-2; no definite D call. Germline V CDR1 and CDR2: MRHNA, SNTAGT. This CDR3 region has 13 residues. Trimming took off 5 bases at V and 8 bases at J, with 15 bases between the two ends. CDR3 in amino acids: CASSSGVLGGYTF. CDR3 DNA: TGTGCCAGCAGTTCAGGCGTTCTTGGAGGCTACACCTTC.

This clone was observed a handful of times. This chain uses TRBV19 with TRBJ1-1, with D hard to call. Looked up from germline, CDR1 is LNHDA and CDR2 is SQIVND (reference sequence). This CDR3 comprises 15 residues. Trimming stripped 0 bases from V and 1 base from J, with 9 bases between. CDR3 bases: TGTGCCAGTAGTATAGATCTCCTTTCGAACACTGAAGCTTTCTTT. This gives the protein CASSIDLLSNTEAFF. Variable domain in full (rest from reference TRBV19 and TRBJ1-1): DGGITQSPKYLFRKEGQNVTLSCEQNLNHDAMYWYRQDPGQGLRLIYYSQIVNDFQKGDIAEGYSVSREKKESFPLTVTSAQKNPTAFYLCASSIDLLSNTEAFFGQGTRLTVV.

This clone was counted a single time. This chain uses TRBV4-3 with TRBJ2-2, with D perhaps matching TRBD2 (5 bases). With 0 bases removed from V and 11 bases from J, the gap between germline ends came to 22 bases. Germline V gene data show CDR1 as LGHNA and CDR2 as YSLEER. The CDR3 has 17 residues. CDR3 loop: CASSQDVATVPGEELFF. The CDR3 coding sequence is TGCGCCAGCAGCCAAGATGTAGCGACTGTACCTGGCGAAGAGCTGTTTTTT.